One sample yielded the 32 T cell receptor beta chains listed below, sequenced in a study of blood T cell repertoires in COVID-19. Measured with immunoSEQ multiplex PCR; TCRdb has only the in-frame clones, and not every one. In the table there are some 220,000 clones, around 85% of which are singletons. Sequenced sample: peripheral blood. These receptors all come from a man aged 45-65 years with COVID-19, enrolled during active disease.

V is TRBV4-2 and J is TRBJ2-2, with 7 bases identical to TRBD1. CDR1 and CDR2 from the germline V gene are LGHNA and YNFKEQ. This CDR3 spans 15 amino acids. The J segment lost 0 bases and the V segment lost 6 bases, leaving 4 bases of the junction unmatched. The CDR3 coding sequence is TGTGCCAGCAGTCGACAGGGCCCGAACACCGGGGAGCTGTTTTTT. Translation: CASSRQGPNTGELFF.

This clone was counted only a few times. This chain links TRBV2 with TRBJ1-4, with D unresolved. Trimming left V 7 bases short and J 7 bases short, with 13 bases between. CDR1 is SNHLY and CDR2 is FYNNEI in the germline V gene. The CDR3 is 13 residues long. CDR3 in amino acids: CASNQVRIEKLFF. As DNA, the CDR3 is TGTGCCAGCAATCAGGTCCGCATTGAAAAACTGTTTTTT.

The J gene is TRBJ2-2, the V gene TRBV6-5, with 10 bases matching TRBD1. From germline, CDR1 is MNHEY and CDR2 SVGAGI. J gave up 7 bases and V 6 bases, and 2 bases lay outside the gene matches. The CDR3 is made up of 13 amino acids. CDR3 loop: CASRTGGNGELFF. DNA of the CDR3: TGTGCCAGCAGGACAGGGGGCAACGGGGAGCTGTTTTTT.

The chain recombines TRBV19 with TRBJ2-2; 8 positions match TRBD1. V was pared by 7 bases and J by 4 bases, with 8 bases of the junction left unmatched. Germline lookup yields CDR1 LNHDA and CDR2 SQIVND (reference sequence). The CDR3 loop spans 15 amino acids. CDR3 sequence (DNA): TGTGCCAGTACTTGGCAGGGGGCGATCACCGGGGAGCTGTTTTTT. It specifies CASTWQGAITGELFF.

J is TRBJ2-3 and V is TRBV2; 10 bases align to TRBD1. The J segment lost 0 bases and the V segment lost 6 bases, leaving 3 bases of the junction unmatched. Germline values: CDR1 SNHLY, CDR2 FYNNEI. The CDR3 length is 15 residues. CDR3 bases: TGTGCCAGCAGGGGACAGGGGTTTAGCACAGATACGCAGTATTTT. This gives the protein CASRGQGFSTDTQYF.

This chain joins TRBV6-2 or TRBV6-3 and TRBJ2-1; 10 nucleotides match TRBD2. J was trimmed by 5 bases and V by 5 bases; bases with no gene match: 12. Germline V lookup: CDR1 MNHEY, CDR2 SVGEGT. The CDR3 is 17 amino acids. CDR3 in amino acids: CASSDIQRGGLNNEQFF. The DNA for the CDR3 is TGTGCCAGCAGTGACATTCAGCGGGGGGGCCTTAACAATGAGCAGTTCTTC.

This clone was seen a single time. The chain links TRBV5-1 to TRBJ1-1, with TRBD1 matching over 7 bases. The CDR3 has 14 residues. Germline CDR1 and CDR2: SGHRS and YFSETQ. J gave up 4 bases and V 4 bases, and 7 bases lay outside the gene matches. The CDR3 loop is CASSIQGWGTEAFF. The CDR3 region has the DNA TGCGCCAGCAGCATACAGGGGTGGGGCACTGAAGCTTTCTTT.

The chain links TRBV6-5 to TRBJ1-2; D remains unclear. Trimming shortened V by 0 bases and J by 7 bases, and 12 bases separated the two germline ends. CDR3 size: 14 residues. Per the germline V gene, CDR1 is MNHEY and CDR2 is SVGAGI. The CDR3 reads CASSYSRYLFGYTF. The CDR3 region has the DNA TGTGCCAGCAGTTACTCGAGGTACCTCTTTGGCTACACCTTC.

This clone was seen once. The J gene is TRBJ2-5, the V gene TRBV9; 9 nucleotides line up with TRBD2. The CDR3 runs to 14 residues. Trimming at V came to 2 bases and at J to 9 bases, leaving 8 bases not matched to a gene. Germline values: CDR1 SGDLS, CDR2 YYNGEE. The chain's CDR3 is CASSVTSGPGAQYF. CDR3 DNA: TGTGCCAGCAGCGTGACTAGCGGTCCCGGGGCCCAGTACTTC.

This chain's CDR3 is CASSSQGNPYSPLHF. For the CDR3, the DNA is TGTGCCAGCAGCTCACAGGGGAACCCCTATTCACCCCTCCACTTT. The V gene is TRBV9, the J gene TRBJ1-6; 7 nucleotides line up with TRBD1. The CDR3 loop spans 15 amino acids. Unmatched junction bases numbered 9, after V lost 4 bases and J lost 8 bases. Germline V gives CDR1 SGDLS, CDR2 YYNGEE.

The chain joins TRBV6-2 or TRBV6-3 to TRBJ2-7; D uncertain. V lost 3 bases and J lost 1, with 7 bases in between. Germline V lookup: CDR1 MNHEY, CDR2 SVGEGT. This CDR3 comprises 13 residues. The DNA for the CDR3 is TGTGCCAGCAGTTATGGCTGGTCCTACGAGCAGTACTTC. The encoded protein is CASSYGWSYEQYF.

This clone showed up just a few times. The chain recombines TRBV9 with TRBJ2-2, with 7 positions matching TRBD2. The junction had 4 bases not matched to a gene; V was cut back by 0 bases and J by 8 bases. From germline, CDR1 is SGDLS and CDR2 YYNGEE. The CDR3 contains 14 residues. Here the CDR3 reads CASSVETSRGELFF. In DNA, the CDR3 is TGTGCCAGCAGCGTAGAGACTAGCCGAGGGGAGCTGTTTTTT. The whole variable domain, remainder taken from reference TRBV9 and TRBJ2-2, is DSGVTQTPKHLITATGQRVTLRCSPRSGDLSVYWYQQSLDQGLQFLIQYYNGEERAKGNILERFSAQQFPDLHSELNLSSLELGDSALYFCASSVETSRGELFFGEGSRLTVL.

This chain joins TRBV15 and TRBJ1-5; 9 nucleotides agree with TRBD1. Germline V gives CDR1 LNHNV, CDR2 YYDKDF (reference sequence). V was pared by 0 bases and J by 7 bases, with 4 bases of the junction left unmatched. The CDR3 has 15 residues. The CDR3 spells CATSRDLTGGQPQHF. CDR3 nucleotide sequence: TGTGCCACCAGCAGAGATTTGACAGGGGGACAGCCCCAGCATTTT.

The chain links TRBV13 to TRBJ1-4; 7 bases are shared with TRBD1. The CDR3 is made up of 14 amino acids. Germline V gene data show CDR1 as PRHDT and CDR2 as FYEKMQ (reference sequence). V shed 3 bases, J shed 5 bases, and the junction held 3 bases outside the gene matches. CDR3 in DNA: TGTGCCAGCAGCTTGGGACAGCCCAATGAAAAACTGTTTTTT. This encodes CASSLGQPNEKLFF.

This clone was counted once. This sample includes further DNA sequences coding for the same CDR3. The chain has TRBV29-1 and TRBJ2-3; D gene unclear. This CDR3 is built from 11 residues. Trimming cost V 4 bases and J 2 bases, with 4 bases left between them. Looked up from germline, CDR1 is SQVTM and CDR2 is ANQGSEA. CDR3 amino acids: CSVVNTDTQYF. CDR3 nucleotide sequence: TGCAGCGTTGTAAACACAGATACGCAGTATTTT.

As DNA, the CDR3 is TGTGCCAGCAGATATGGACAGGGGAGTTTCGGCACTGAAGCTTTCTTT. Encoded protein: CASRYGQGSFGTEAFF. The gene calls are TRBV7-9 and TRBJ1-1; 9 bases align to TRBD1. Germline V lookup: CDR1 SEHNR, CDR2 FQNEAQ (reference sequence). The CDR3 sequence is 16 residues long. With 6 bases clipped from V and 4 bases from J, the junction kept 12 bases outside the gene matches.

The rearrangement joins TRBV6-1 to TRBJ2-5; 8 nucleotides agree with TRBD2. Germline V gene sequence: CDR1 MNHNS, CDR2 SASEGT. This CDR3 has 15 residues. Trimming took 2 bases from V and 3 from J; bases not matched to a gene: 5. The chain's CDR3 is CASSESGGRKETQYF. The CDR3 nucleotides read TGTGCCAGCAGTGAATCGGGGGGGAGGAAAGAGACCCAGTACTTC.

The chain employs TRBV7-2 and TRBJ2-2, with TRBD2 matching over 12 bases. Trimming took 6 bases from V and 3 from J; bases not matched to a gene: 8. CDR1 SGHTA and CDR2 FQGNSA come from the germline V gene. CDR3 length equals 17 residues. CDR3 sequence reads: CASSLHSSGGDTGELFF. For the CDR3, the DNA is TGTGCCAGCAGTCTCCACTCTAGCGGGGGGGACACCGGGGAGCTGTTTTTT. Full variable domain (outside the CDR3, taken from reference TRBV7-2 and TRBJ2-2): GAGVSQSPSNKVTEKGKDVELRCDPISGHTALYWYRQSLGQGLEFLIYFQGNSAPDKSGLPSDRFSAERTGGSVSTLTIQRTQQEDSAVYLCASSLHSSGGDTGELFFGEGSRLTVL.

In this sample, this clone turned up a few times. In nucleotides, the CDR3 is TGTGCCAGCAGTGACGTACAGGGATACGAGCAGTACTTC. Its protein product is CASSDVQGYEQYF. This chain connects TRBV6-1 to TRBJ2-7, with TRBD1 as a possible D gene (6 bases). This CDR3 contains 13 residues. With 3 bases removed from V and 4 bases from J, the gap between germline ends came to 10 bases. Germline CDR1 and CDR2: MNHNS and SASEGT.

The CDR3 DNA follows: TGCGCCAGCAGCCAAGAAAACAGGGCTGAGCAGTTCTTC. Translation: CASSQENRAEQFF. The chain employs TRBV4-1 and TRBJ2-1; weak D call: TRBD1 (6 bases). The germline CDR1 and CDR2 sequences are MGHRA and YSYEKL. Trimming took off 0 bases at V and 9 bases at J, with 9 bases between the two ends. CDR3 size: 13 residues.

V usage is TRBV27 and J usage is TRBJ2-7; 9 bases match TRBD2. CDR1 MNHEY and CDR2 SMNVEV come from the germline V gene (reference sequence). After removal of 5 bases from V and 6 bases from J, the junction contained 8 bases not matched to a gene. This CDR3 has 14 amino acids. Here the CDR3 reads CASSPWTSVAEQYF. The CDR3 DNA reads as TGTGCCAGCAGTCCCTGGACTAGCGTTGCCGAGCAGTACTTC.

A single count supports this clone. This rearrangement joins TRBV11-2 to TRBJ2-3; TRBD2 agrees at 9 bases. V was clipped by 5 bases and J by 4 bases; unmatched bases: 4. The CDR3 consists of 14 residues. Per the germline V gene, CDR1 is SGHAT and CDR2 is FQNNGV. CDR3 nucleotides: TGTGCCAGCAGCCCCAGACTAGCGGCAGATACGCAGTATTTT. Translated: CASSPRLAADTQYF.

The V gene is TRBV3-1 (or the pseudogene TRBV3-2), the J gene TRBJ1-2; D call uncertain. CDR3 length equals 12 residues. V lost 2 bases, J lost 8 bases, and 9 bases lay in between. Germline V gene data show CDR1 as LGHDT and CDR2 as YNNKEL (reference sequence). The CDR3 spells CASSQSGLGYTF. DNA for the CDR3: TGTGCCAGCAGCCAATCCGGACTGGGCTACACCTTC.

The chain has TRBV19 and TRBJ1-2, with 10 bases that match TRBD1. In germline, CDR1 is LNHDA, CDR2 SQIVND (reference sequence). This CDR3 has 14 amino acids. J gave up 2 bases and V 6 bases, and 3 bases lay outside the gene matches. In nucleotides, the CDR3 is TGTGCCAGTAGGTTGGACAGGGGGAACTATGGCTACACCTTC. This sequence encodes CASRLDRGNYGYTF.

The genes are TRBV11-1 and TRBJ2-7; D might be TRBD1 (5 bases). Germline lookup yields CDR1 SGHAT and CDR2 FQDESV (reference sequence). V was cut by 6 bases and J by 4 bases, with 13 bases left in between. The CDR3 is 13 residues long. The CDR3 coding sequence is TGTGCCAGCAGTCCAACCAGGGAATACGAGCAGTACTTC. Encoded protein: CASSPTREYEQYF. The full variable domain, completed using reference TRBV11-1 and TRBJ2-7, is EAEVAQSPRYKITEKSQAVAFWCDPISGHATLYWYRQILGQGPELLVQFQDESVVDDSQLPKDRFSAERLKGVDSTLKIQPAELGDSAMYLCASSPTREYEQYFGPGTRLTVT.

The rearrangement links TRBV5-4 to TRBJ2-3; 12 nucleotides align to TRBD2. The CDR3 is made up of 16 amino acids. V gave up 5 bases and J gave up 7 bases; unmatched junction bases: 11. Germline V gene sequence: CDR1 SGHNT, CDR2 YYREEE (reference sequence). The CDR3 loop is CASSSRTSGEVYTQYF. CDR3 in DNA: TGTGCCAGCAGTTCCCGGACTAGCGGGGAAGTATATACGCAGTATTTT. Filled out from reference TRBV5-4 and TRBJ2-3, the complete variable domain reads ETGVTQSPTHLIKTRGQQVTLRCSSQSGHNTVSWYQQALGQGPQFIFQYYREEENGRGNFPPRFSGLQFPNYSSELNVNALELDDSALYLCASSSRTSGEVYTQYFGPGTRLTVL.

The gene calls are TRBV5-4 and TRBJ2-2; unclear D gene. V shed 4 bases and J shed 6 bases, with 7 bases lying between them. Germline assignment: CDR1 SGHNT and CDR2 YYREEE (reference sequence). The CDR3 sequence is 12 residues long. The CDR3 bases are TGTGCCAGCAGCCTCGAGGCCGGGGAGCTGTTTTTT. It encodes CASSLEAGELFF.

The chain has TRBV9 and TRBJ2-3; TRBD2 matches 12 bases. The V and J ends lost 0 bases and 4 bases, in that order; junction bases with no gene match: 6. Germline V gene data show CDR1 as SGDLS and CDR2 as YYNGEE. The CDR3 covers 17 residues. The CDR3, as DNA: TGTGCCAGCAGCGTAGCCCCTAGCGGGGGGGAGCCAGATACGCAGTATTTT. Encoded protein: CASSVAPSGGEPDTQYF.

The rearrangement joins TRBV10-3 to TRBJ2-3; 10 nucleotides agree with TRBD2. This CDR3 region has 15 residues. Germline V gene sequence: CDR1 ENHRY, CDR2 SYGVKD. J gave up 5 bases and V 2 bases, and 4 bases lay outside the gene matches. The CDR3 sequence is CAISEIAGGIDTQYF. In DNA, the CDR3 is TGTGCCATCAGTGAGATAGCGGGGGGCATAGATACGCAGTATTTT.

The V call is TRBV5-4, the J call TRBJ2-3; a weak D match, TRBD2 (7 bases). V lost 0 bases to trimming and J lost 4 bases, with 18 bases between them. The CDR3 has 17 amino acids. CDR1 is SGHNT, CDR2 YYREEE, per germline (reference sequence). CDR3 residues: CASSLGRGGRIADTQYF. The DNA for the CDR3 is TGTGCCAGCAGCTTGGGTAGGGGGGGCCGGATAGCAGATACGCAGTATTTT.

Worth noting for this clone: The junction shows a germline mismatch at one end, possibly a read error. The V call is TRBV5-1, the J call TRBJ2-7; 8 bases are shared with TRBD2. CDR1 is SGHRS, CDR2 YFSETQ, per germline. CDR3 length: 14 amino acids. The CDR3 DNA follows: TGCGCCAGCAGCTTGGAGGGAGGTAGCGGGGAGCGGTACTTC. Encoded protein: CASSLEGGSGERYF.

This clone was detected a few times. Here the CDR3 reads CASSEEVQGAYNTEAFF. In DNA form, the CDR3 reads TGTGCCAGCAGTGAAGAAGTACAGGGGGCATACAACACTGAAGCTTTCTTT. The chain employs TRBV2 and TRBJ1-1, with 9 bases that match TRBD1. V trimming: 1 base; J trimming: 2 bases; junction bases outside the gene matches: 8. The CDR3 runs 17 residues. CDR1 SNHLY and CDR2 FYNNEI come from the germline V gene.